Below, 22 T cell receptor beta chains from the same sample are listed, as sequenced in a study of cytomegalovirus exposure and HLA in healthy donors. Generated by immunoSEQ multiplex PCR, the TCRdb table keeps only in-frame clones and is missing some. Here the sample spans some 60,000 clones, around 96% being singletons. Sequenced: PBMCs. The receptor set was obtained from a man aged 18 to 35 in good health and CMV-seronegative.

The chain uses TRBV19 and TRBJ1-2, with D tentatively TRBD1 (5 bases). The V end was cut by 7 bases, the J end by 4 bases, with 13 bases between. Germline V gene lookup returns CDR1 LNHDA and CDR2 SQIVND (reference sequence). This CDR3 comprises 13 residues. CDR3 sequence reads: CASKQGQGYGYTF. The CDR3 nucleotides read TGTGCCAGTAAGCAGGGCCAGGGCTATGGCTACACCTTC.

This clone was recorded a few times. CDR3 region: CASKGAYSTDTQYF. For the CDR3, the DNA is TGTGCCAGCAAGGGGGCATATAGCACAGATACGCAGTATTTT. This sequence joins TRBV2 and TRBJ2-3; the match to TRBD1 covers 7 bases. The length of the CDR3 is 14 residues. Germline CDR1 and CDR2: SNHLY and FYNNEI. After removal of 7 bases from V and 0 bases from J, the junction contained 4 bases not matched to a gene.

This clone was counted a single time. V is TRBV6-1 and J is TRBJ2-7, with 8 bases fitting TRBD1. The CDR3 runs 15 residues. The J segment lost 2 bases and the V segment lost 4 bases, leaving 7 bases of the junction unmatched. Germline-derived CDR1 and CDR2 are MNHNS and SASEGT. In nucleotides, the CDR3 is TGTGCCAGCAGTGCGGTCGGACAGGGTGCCTACGAGCAGTACTTC. Translating gives CASSAVGQGAYEQYF.

The V and J genes are TRBV4-1 and TRBJ2-3; 12 bases are shared with TRBD2. V was pared by 4 bases and J by 4 bases, with 9 bases of the junction left unmatched. The CDR3 consists of 17 residues. CDR1 and CDR2 (germline): MGHRA, YSYEKL. Here the CDR3 DNA reads TGCGCCAGCAGCCCCCGGACTAGCGGGGTGGGGCCAGATACGCAGTATTTT. Protein: CASSPRTSGVGPDTQYF.

The chain carries TRBV7-3 and TRBJ2-1, with a tentative D call TRBD2 (6 bases). Germline CDR1 is SGHTA and CDR2 is FQGTGA. Trimming left V 5 bases short and J 2 bases short, with 16 bases between. The CDR3 spans 16 residues. In nucleotides, the CDR3 is TGTGCCAGCAGCCCGGGGCCCGGGAGTCCCTACAATGAGCAGTTCTTC. Translating it yields CASSPGPGSPYNEQFF.

The chain employs TRBV6-4 and TRBJ2-3; D is possibly TRBD1 (5 bases). Germline V gene data show CDR1 as MRHNA and CDR2 as SNTAGT. The CDR3 length is 14 residues. The ends were cut back, 2 bases at V and 2 bases at J, with 8 bases in the middle. CDR3 loop: CASSDKGDTDTQYF. CDR3 nucleotide sequence: TGTGCCAGCAGTGACAAAGGGGACACAGATACGCAGTATTTT.

V and J are TRBV7-9 and TRBJ2-1; 13 nucleotides match TRBD2. From germline, CDR1 is SEHNR and CDR2 FQNEAQ (reference sequence). The CDR3 is 18 residues long. The J segment lost 8 bases and the V segment lost 1 base, leaving 11 bases of the junction unmatched. CDR3 protein: CASSLGDWRLAGGDEQFF. The CDR3 region has the DNA TGTGCCAGCAGCTTAGGCGACTGGCGACTAGCGGGAGGCGATGAGCAGTTCTTC.

J is TRBJ2-7 and V is TRBV1; the tabulated D call, TRBD2, remains unverified against the DNA. TRBV1 is a known pseudogene. This CDR3 spans 15 amino acids. The CDR3 region is CTSSQPSGRAYEQYF. Written as DNA, the CDR3 is TGCACCAGCAGCCAGCCTAGCGGGAGGGCGTACGAGCAGTACTTC.

The chain is built from TRBV6-1 and TRBJ2-1; the D is unclear. CDR1 is MNHNS, CDR2 SASEGT, per germline. The CDR3 totals 13 residues. Trimming pared 2 bases from V and 3 bases from J, leaving 5 bases between. The CDR3 here is CASSEPGYNEQFF. In DNA form, the CDR3 reads TGTGCCAGCAGTGAACCGGGCTACAATGAGCAGTTCTTC.

V gene TRBV7-6 combines with J gene TRBJ2-6; TRBD2 matches 9 bases. The CDR3 runs to 19 residues. Per the germline V gene, CDR1 is SGHVS and CDR2 is FNYEAQ. The V segment lost 5 bases and the J segment 0 bases; nucleotides outside the gene matches: 11. The CDR3 sequence is CASSQVGGRVSSGANVLTF. DNA of the CDR3: TGTGCCAGCAGCCAGGTCGGCGGGAGGGTTAGCTCTGGGGCCAACGTCCTGACTTTC.

The chain links TRBV5-4 to TRBJ1-2; tentatively, D is TRBD1 (6 bases). Germline V gives CDR1 SGHNT, CDR2 YYREEE (reference sequence). Deletions cut 1 base from V and 8 bases from J, with 15 bases between. The CDR3 totals 14 residues. The CDR3 loop reads CASSLFGGGFGYTF. In DNA form, the CDR3 reads TGTGCCAGCAGCTTGTTCGGGGGGGGCTTCGGCTACACCTTC.

This clone was seen only once. V is TRBV11-2 and J is TRBJ2-5, with a weak D call TRBD2 (5 bases). The CDR3 spans 13 residues. Germline V lookup: CDR1 SGHAT, CDR2 FQNNGV. The germline V and J ends were trimmed by 3 bases and 5 bases, with 10 bases remaining between them. The CDR3 nucleotides are TGTGCCAGCAGCTTGAGGGTCCGGGAGACCCAGTACTTC. This encodes CASSLRVRETQYF.

V gene TRBV2 combines with J gene TRBJ2-3; D call uncertain. The germline gives CDR1 SNHLY, CDR2 FYNNEI. This CDR3 spans 15 amino acids. The V end was cut by 6 bases, the J end by 2 bases, with 15 bases between. The CDR3 coding sequence is TGTGCCAGCAGGAACCTAGATGGGTCCACAGATACGCAGTATTTT. This codes for CASRNLDGSTDTQYF.

J is TRBJ2-5 and V is TRBV6-6; D possibly corresponds to TRBD1 (5 bases). V shed 6 bases and J shed 1 base, with 9 bases lying between them. The CDR3 extends over 13 amino acids. Per germline, CDR1 MNHNY and CDR2 SVGAGI (reference sequence). CDR3 nucleotides: TGTGCCAGCAGCGAACAGGTCCAAGAGACCCAGTACTTC. It specifies CASSEQVQETQYF.

V usage is TRBV19 and J usage is TRBJ2-3; tentatively, D is TRBD2 (6 bases). V was cut by 1 base and J by 0 bases, with 8 bases left in between. Germline lookup yields CDR1 LNHDA and CDR2 SQIVND (reference sequence). The CDR3 has 15 amino acids. The CDR3 bases are TGTGCCAGTAGTATAGGAGGAGGGAGCACAGATACGCAGTATTTT. Translating it yields CASSIGGGSTDTQYF. Complete variable domain (other parts from reference TRBV19 and TRBJ2-3): DGGITQSPKYLFRKEGQNVTLSCEQNLNHDAMYWYRQDPGQGLRLIYYSQIVNDFQKGDIAEGYSVSREKKESFPLTVTSAQKNPTAFYLCASSIGGGSTDTQYFGPGTRLTVL.

The genes are TRBV5-6 and TRBJ2-7; perhaps TRBD1 as D (6 bases). V was pared by 3 bases and J by 1 base, with 8 bases between. This CDR3 comprises 13 residues. The germline gives CDR1 SGHDT, CDR2 YYEEEE. The CDR3 DNA is TGTGCCAGCAGCTACAGGGCTTCCTACGAGCAGTACTTC. Protein: CASSYRASYEQYF.

V gene TRBV6-6 combines with J gene TRBJ2-5; 7 bases line up with TRBD2. The trim removed 0 bases at V and 5 bases at J, leaving 3 bases unmatched. The CDR3 runs to 14 residues. Looked up from germline, CDR1 is MNHNY and CDR2 is SVGAGI (reference sequence). The CDR3 spells CASSYSGEGETQYF. In DNA form, the CDR3 reads TGTGCCAGCAGTTACTCGGGGGAGGGCGAGACCCAGTACTTC.

The chain employs TRBV27 and TRBJ1-5; 7 nucleotides align to TRBD1. Germline V gives CDR1 MNHEY, CDR2 SMNVEV (reference sequence). This CDR3 has 15 residues. V trimming: 8 bases; J trimming: 3 bases; junction bases outside the gene matches: 10. CDR3 nucleotides: TGTGCCAGCGCTATAACAGGGGCCGTCAATCAGCCCCAGCATTTT. As protein: CASAITGAVNQPQHF.

V and J are TRBV7-2 and TRBJ2-7; 14 nucleotides match TRBD2. V was clipped by 4 bases and J by 2 bases; unmatched bases: 4. Germline V CDR1 and CDR2: SGHTA, FQGNSA. This CDR3 has 16 amino acids. CDR3 sequence reads: CASSSRTSGRPYEQYF. Written as DNA, the CDR3 is TGTGCCAGCAGCTCAAGGACTAGCGGGAGGCCCTACGAGCAGTACTTC. Full variable domain (rest looked up from reference TRBV7-2 and TRBJ2-7): GAGVSQSPSNKVTEKGKDVELRCDPISGHTALYWYRQSLGQGLEFLIYFQGNSAPDKSGLPSDRFSAERTGGSVSTLTIQRTQQEDSAVYLCASSSRTSGRPYEQYFGPGTRLTVT.

This chain uses TRBV19 with TRBJ2-5, with D unclear. The CDR3 is 13 amino acids. Germline V CDR1 and CDR2: LNHDA, SQIVND (reference sequence). Between the trimmed V and J ends, which lost 5 bases and 4 bases, there was a span of 11 bases. Here the CDR3 DNA reads TGTGCCAGTAGTCGCCTACCGGGAGAGACCCAGTACTTC. It encodes CASSRLPGETQYF. Together with reference TRBV19 and TRBJ2-5, the CDR3 gives the full variable domain: DGGITQSPKYLFRKEGQNVTLSCEQNLNHDAMYWYRQDPGQGLRLIYYSQIVNDFQKGDIAEGYSVSREKKESFPLTVTSAQKNPTAFYLCASSRLPGETQYFGPGTRLLVL.

The J gene is TRBJ2-1, the V gene TRBV11-3; 10 bases line up with TRBD2. CDR3 length: 18 residues. The V gene's germline CDR1 is SGHNT and CDR2 YENEEA. V lost 0 bases, J lost 3 bases, and 8 bases stayed unmatched. The CDR3: CASSLEAAAGGNYNEQFF. The DNA for the CDR3 is TGTGCCAGCAGCTTAGAGGCAGCAGCGGGAGGGAACTACAATGAGCAGTTCTTC.

This chain connects TRBV29-1 to TRBJ2-5, with TRBD2 matching over 11 bases. This CDR3 is built from 18 residues. Germline-derived CDR1 and CDR2 are SQVTM and ANQGSEA. The J segment lost 4 bases and the V segment lost 2 bases, leaving 15 bases of the junction unmatched. In nucleotides, the CDR3 is TGCAGCGTTGAACTCTTTGAACTAGCGGGAGTTGGGCGAGAGACCCAGTACTTC. It translates to CSVELFELAGVGRETQYF.